The next 24 T cell receptor beta chains were all read from a single sample in a study of T cells of healthy individuals. MiXCR, applied by TCRdb to the 5' RACE reads, yields one record per CDR3 protein. The profile shows 41,000 or so distinct CDR3 sequences, more than 4.5% of them singletons. The receptors were gathered from a human donor in good health.

This clonotype has a count of ten or more. V usage is TRBV29-1 and J usage is TRBJ2-7, with 8 bases lining up with TRBD1. The CDR3 contains 12 residues. From germline, CDR1 is SQVTM and CDR2 ANQGSEA. The J segment lost 2 bases and the V segment lost 8 bases, leaving 5 bases of the junction unmatched. The CDR3 sequence: CSFRQGTYEQYF. The CDR3 DNA reads TGCAGCTTCCGACAGGGGACCTACGAGCAGTACTTC.

This clonotype has only a few counts. The gene calls are TRBV2 and TRBJ2-5; D perhaps matches TRBD1 (6 bases). The CDR3 has 13 residues. V lost 6 bases and J 2 bases, leaving 10 bases between the germline ends. The germline CDR1 and CDR2 sequences are SNHLY and FYNNEI. CDR3 bases: TGTGCCAGCAGATATGACAGGCAAGAGACCCAGTACTTC. Translating it yields CASRYDRQETQYF.

This clonotype was picked up many times. The CDR3 region has the DNA TGTGCCAGTGATATAGGGAATCAGCCCCAGCATTTT. Translating it yields CASDIGNQPQHF. The rearrangement uses TRBV19 and TRBJ1-5; D unclear. Between the trimmed V and J ends, which lost 8 bases and 4 bases, there was a span of 9 bases. CDR3 length equals 12 residues. Germline loops: CDR1 LNHDA, CDR2 SQIVND (reference sequence). Variable domain in full (rest from reference TRBV19 and TRBJ1-5): DGGITQSPKYLFRKEGQNVTLSCEQNLNHDAMYWYRQDPGQGLRLIYYSQIVNDFQKGDIAEGYSVSREKKESFPLTVTSAQKNPTAFYLCASDIGNQPQHFGDGTRLSIL.

This clonotype has at least ten counts. The chain recombines TRBV5-1 with TRBJ2-7; TRBD2 matches at 7 bases. The germline V gene has CDR1 SGHRS and CDR2 YFSETQ. The V and J ends lost 0 bases and 5 bases, in that order; junction bases with no gene match: 5. The CDR3 runs 14 residues. CDR3 coding DNA: TGCGCCAGCAGCTTGGACAGTGGGAGGGACGAGCAGTACTTC. Translation: CASSLDSGRDEQYF.

The table lists this clonotype with many counts. CDR3 in amino acids: CATSRGLLADNEQFF. CDR3 DNA sequence: TGTGCCACCAGCAGAGGACTTCTAGCCGACAATGAGCAGTTCTTC. The chain joins TRBV15 to TRBJ2-1; a possible D gene is TRBD2 (5 bases). Germline V gene sequence: CDR1 LNHNV, CDR2 YYDKDF (reference sequence). Deletions cut 1 base from V and 5 bases from J, with 12 bases between. The CDR3 has 15 amino acids.

This clonotype has more than one count but fewer than ten. The chain uses TRBV5-1 and TRBJ2-1; 7 nucleotides match TRBD1. The CDR3 loop spans 14 amino acids. Germline V gene lookup returns CDR1 SGHRS and CDR2 YFSETQ. J gave up 3 bases and V 4 bases, and 4 bases lay outside the gene matches. The CDR3 sequence: CASSPGQLYNEQFF. In DNA, the CDR3 is TGCGCCAGCAGCCCGGGACAGCTCTACAATGAGCAGTTCTTC.

This clonotype was observed a handful of times. Compared with germline, one end of the junction differs, possibly owing to a read error. The chain employs TRBV10-3 and TRBJ1-6, with TRBD1 as a possible D gene (6 bases). Looked up from germline, CDR1 is ENHRY and CDR2 is SYGVKD. The CDR3 runs 16 residues. The CDR3 spells CASSYSRGRVASPLHF. CDR3 DNA sequence: TGTGCCAGCAGTTACTCCAGGGGAAGGGTAGCTTCACCCCTCCACTTT.

Ten or more counts support this clonotype. This chain connects TRBV20-1 to TRBJ2-4; 10 bases map to TRBD2. The CDR3 is made up of 13 amino acids. Per germline, CDR1 DFQATT and CDR2 SNEGSKA (reference sequence). The J segment lost 8 bases and the V segment lost 4 bases, leaving 5 bases of the junction unmatched. The CDR3 DNA reads as TGCAGTGCTATAGTAGCGGGAGGCGACATTCAGTACTTC. Protein sequence: CSAIVAGGDIQYF.

This clonotype was seen repeatedly, ten times or more. V and J are TRBV5-1 and TRBJ2-3; 10 bases are shared with TRBD1. The germline V gene encodes CDR1 SGHRS and CDR2 YFSETQ. This CDR3 region has 17 residues. The junction had 10 bases not matched to a gene; V was cut back by 2 bases and J by 4 bases. The DNA for the CDR3 is TGCGCCAGCAGCTTTCGCCTGACAGGGGGCCGCGCAGATACGCAGTATTTT. This translates into CASSFRLTGGRADTQYF.

Many counts were recorded for this clonotype. CDR3 in DNA: TGTGCCAGCAGTTTACCTCCGCACAGGGGCAATCAGCCCCAGCATTTT. It codes for CASSLPPHRGNQPQHF. The chain links TRBV12-3 or TRBV12-4 to TRBJ1-5; weak D call: TRBD1 (6 bases). Trimming pared 2 bases from V and 2 bases from J, leaving 13 bases between. The CDR3 is made up of 16 amino acids.

This clonotype was recorded at least ten times. The chain recombines TRBV7-2 with TRBJ2-7; the match to TRBD2 covers 10 bases. The CDR3 sequence is 19 residues long. V was clipped by 2 bases and J by 1 base; unmatched bases: 14. Per the germline V gene, CDR1 is SGHTA and CDR2 is FQGNSA. The CDR3, as DNA: TGTGCCAGCAGCTTATATCTCGGACTAGCGGATTCTAGGTCCTACGAGCAGTACTTC. Protein product: CASSLYLGLADSRSYEQYF.

This clonotype was observed at least ten times. The rearrangement links TRBV29-1 to TRBJ2-7; D may be TRBD1 or TRBD2 (5 bases each). Germline V gene sequence: CDR1 SQVTM, CDR2 ANQGSEA. Trimming cost V 4 bases and J 1 base, with 17 bases left between them. The CDR3 loop spans 15 amino acids. The DNA of the CDR3 is TGCAGCGTTGCCCAACTGGGGACGAAATCCTACGAGCAGTACTTC. It specifies CSVAQLGTKSYEQYF.

Only a few counts were recorded for this clonotype. The rearrangement links TRBV4-1 to TRBJ1-5; a possible D gene is TRBD1 (5 bases). Germline-derived CDR1 and CDR2 are MGHRA and YSYEKL. CDR3 length equals 16 residues. Trimming removed 3 bases from V and 4 bases from J, with 16 bases in between. CDR3 sequence: CASSQGGRGWNQPQHF. CDR3 nucleotides: TGCGCCAGCAGCCAGGGAGGGAGGGGATGGAATCAGCCCCAGCATTTT.

The chain employs TRBV25-1 and TRBJ2-7, with 7 bases identical to TRBD2. The CDR3 loop spans 13 amino acids. Trimming removed 8 bases from V and 2 bases from J; junction bases left unmatched: 6. Germline V gives CDR1 MGHDK, CDR2 SYGVNS. CDR3 amino acids: CASGWGGTYEQYF. The CDR3 nucleotides read TGTGCCAGCGGATGGGGGGGGACCTACGAGCAGTACTTC.

This clonotype was observed a handful of times. The gene calls are TRBV5-6 and TRBJ1-6, with D unclear. Germline CDR1 reads SGHDT; CDR2 reads YYEEEE. CDR3 size: 12 residues. The V end lost 3 bases, the J end lost 14 bases, and 12 bases lay between the germline ends. CDR3 amino acids: CASSSGILALHF. The CDR3 DNA reads as TGTGCCAGCAGCTCCGGCATACTGGCCCTCCACTTT. The whole variable domain, remainder taken from reference TRBV5-6 and TRBJ1-6, is DAGVTQSPTHLIKTRGQQVTLRCSPKSGHDTVSWYQQALGQGPQFIFQYYEEEERQRGNFPDRFSGHQFPNYSSELNVNALLLGDSALYLCASSSGILALHFGNGTRLTVT.

This clonotype was detected ten times or more. V usage is TRBV12-3 or TRBV12-4 and J usage is TRBJ1-3, with D tentatively TRBD1 (6 bases). CDR3 length: 15 residues. V shed 7 bases and J shed 2 bases, with 15 bases lying between them. The CDR3 coding sequence is TGTGCCAGCACCCAGGGGATGTCTGCTGGAAACACCATATATTTT. This codes for CASTQGMSAGNTIYF.

This clonotype was detected a few times. This chain links TRBV23-1 with TRBJ2-2; D is perhaps TRBD2 (6 bases). TRBV23-1 is an open reading frame whose function is uncertain. The CDR3 length is 19 residues. The V end was cut by 3 bases, the J end by 0 bases, with 20 bases between. CDR3 in DNA: TGCGCCAGCAGTCAGTCGGCTTTAAACCGGGAGTCGAACACCGGGGAGCTGTTTTTT. Residues: CASSQSALNRESNTGELFF.

V gene TRBV12-3 or TRBV12-4 combines with J gene TRBJ2-7, with D perhaps TRBD1 (6 bases). The CDR3 runs to 15 residues. V was shortened by 5 bases and J by 2 bases, with 16 bases between the two germline ends. Written as DNA, the CDR3 is TGTGCCAGCAGTAGGGGGTCGGGTGGGACCTACGAGCAGTACTTC. Amino acids: CASSRGSGGTYEQYF.

In its sample, this clonotype was seen a few times. The rearrangement joins TRBV2 to TRBJ1-1; no clear D. CDR1 is SNHLY, CDR2 FYNNEI, per germline. Trimming shortened V by 4 bases and J by 2 bases, and 14 bases separated the two germline ends. CDR3 length: 15 residues. CDR3 nucleotide sequence: TGTGCCAGCAGTGTTAACCGTAACAGCAACACTGAAGCTTTCTTT. The encoded protein is CASSVNRNSNTEAFF. Together with reference TRBV2 and TRBJ1-1, the CDR3 gives the full variable domain: EPEVTQTPSHQVTQMGQEVILRCVPISNHLYFYWYRQILGQKVEFLVSFYNNEISEKSEIFDDQFSVERPDGSNFTLKIRSTKLEDSAMYFCASSVNRNSNTEAFFGQGTRLTVV.

This clonotype was picked up many times. V and J are TRBV20-1 and TRBJ2-7, with 10 bases matching TRBD2. Germline V CDR1 and CDR2: DFQATT, SNEGSKA (reference sequence). This CDR3 spans 15 amino acids. V lost 0 bases to trimming and J lost 4 bases; unmatched junction nucleotides: 6. This CDR3 reads CSAREGSGGAYEQYF. CDR3 nucleotide sequence: TGCAGTGCTAGAGAAGGGAGCGGGGGGGCGTACGAGCAGTACTTC.

This clonotype was found many times. V is TRBV2 and J is TRBJ1-6; 10 bases map to TRBD1. The CDR3 covers 14 residues. From germline, CDR1 is SNHLY and CDR2 FYNNEI. With 6 bases clipped from V and 8 bases from J, the junction kept 4 bases outside the gene matches. CDR3 bases: TGTGCCAGCAGGGGGGACAGGGGTTATTCACCCCTCCACTTT. This translates into CASRGDRGYSPLHF.

This clonotype occurred a few times. V is TRBV6-4 and J is TRBJ2-2, with D unresolved. Germline V lookup: CDR1 MRHNA, CDR2 SNTAGT. This CDR3 comprises 13 residues. The ends were cut back, 6 bases at V and 2 bases at J, with 7 bases in the middle. CDR3 nucleotides: TGTGCCAGCAGCACAGAAAACACCGGGGAGCTGTTTTTT. Encoded protein: CASSTENTGELFF.

This sequence joins TRBV9 and TRBJ1-1; D gene uncertain. CDR3 length: 13 residues. Trimming stripped 0 bases from V and 3 bases from J, with 6 bases between. Germline-derived CDR1 and CDR2 are SGDLS and YYNGEE. CDR3 amino acids: CASSVGVDTEAFF. DNA of the CDR3: TGTGCCAGCAGCGTAGGGGTGGACACTGAAGCTTTCTTT.

Many counts were recorded for this clonotype. The CDR3 DNA is TGCAGCGGTGGGGAGGGAGACAATCAGCCCCAGCATTTT. As protein: CSGGEGDNQPQHF. The chain couples TRBV29-1 to TRBJ1-5; D unclear. The CDR3 spans 13 residues. V lost 7 bases and J lost 3, with 13 bases in between. CDR1 is SQVTM, CDR2 ANQGSEA, per germline.